This TCR beta chain derives from a study of T cell responses to AZD1222 COVID-19 vaccine. Clones were read by immunoSEQ multiplex PCR, and TCRdb kept only the in-frame ones, dropping some. The sample carries roughly 150,000 clones, about 92% recorded once. This clone was counted a single time. V lost 5 bases to trimming and J lost 1 base, with 15 bases between them. The V gene's germline CDR1 is SEHNR and CDR2 FQNEAQ (reference sequence). This CDR3 is built from 16 residues. Pooling was applied to second doses at about 4 or about 12 weeks. The receptor was isolated from an adult who received the AZD1222 COVID-19 vaccine. The sample was peripheral blood, taken 28 days after the second AZD1222 dose. The chain has TRBV7-9 and TRBJ1-3, with D possibly TRBD1 on 6 matching bases. The DNA of the CDR3 is TGTGCCAGCAGCAGGGGGACGGACTATTCTGGAAACACCATATATTTT. This translates into CASSRGTDYSGNTIYF.